These 26 T cell receptor beta chains originate from one sample sequenced in a study of blood T cell repertoires in COVID-19. Generated by immunoSEQ multiplex PCR, the TCRdb table keeps only in-frame clones and is missing some. The sample has under 150,000 clones; approximately 89% are singletons. The sample comprised peripheral blood. The receptors here all came from a woman aged 55-69 years with COVID-19, enrolled during active disease.

CDR3 region: CASSQEEQGSSYEQYF. The CDR3 region has the DNA TGCGCCAGCAGCCAAGAAGAACAGGGGAGCTCCTACGAGCAGTACTTC. V gene TRBV4-1 combines with J gene TRBJ2-7, with 7 positions matching TRBD1. Germline assignment: CDR1 MGHRA and CDR2 YSYEKL. Unmatched junction bases numbered 5, after V lost 0 bases and J lost 0 bases. The length of the CDR3 is 16 residues.

A word on this clone: This clone may be a read error of a much larger clone one base away. This chain links TRBV6-2 or TRBV6-3 with TRBJ2-2, with D perhaps matching TRBD2 (7 bases). Trimming removed 5 bases at V and 5 bases at J, with 30 bases between. CDR1 MNHEY and CDR2 SVGEGT come from the germline V gene. The CDR3 extends over 20 amino acids. The CDR3 coding sequence is TGTGCCAGCAGTACCATACCGGGGGCGCGGGGGCGATTAAGGACCGGGGAGCTGTTTTTT. Translating gives CASSTIPGARGRLRTGELFF.

The genes are TRBV9 and TRBJ1-5, with TRBD1 matching 7 bases. The length of the CDR3 is 15 residues. V was clipped by 4 bases and J by 2 bases; unmatched bases: 6. Germline lookup yields CDR1 SGDLS and CDR2 YYNGEE. CDR3 residues: CASSPTGDGNQPQHF. In nucleotides, the CDR3 is TGTGCCAGCAGCCCAACAGGGGACGGCAATCAGCCCCAGCATTTT.

This chain joins TRBV27 and TRBJ2-7, with 7 bases matching TRBD1. Germline CDR1 is MNHEY and CDR2 is SMNVEV (reference sequence). With V trimmed by 6 bases and J by 4 bases, 12 bases remained unmatched. This CDR3 is 15 amino acids long. CDR3 sequence (DNA): TGTGCCAGCAGGCCGCAGGGGGAAGTGGGGTACGAGCAGTACTTC. This codes for CASRPQGEVGYEQYF.

This clone was seen only a few times. This sequence joins TRBV10-3 and TRBJ1-1, with no clear D. The germline CDR1 and CDR2 sequences are ENHRY and SYGVKD. Trimming took 5 bases from V and 1 from J, leaving 5 bases between them. The CDR3 runs to 12 residues. The CDR3 bases are TGTGCCATCAGTCCTAGGAACACTGAAGCTTTCTTT. It specifies CAISPRNTEAFF.

The CDR3, as DNA: TGTGCCATCGGAGGGGCAGCCTACGAGCAGTACTTC. Translating gives CAIGGAAYEQYF. The J gene is TRBJ2-7, the V gene TRBV10-3; a possible D gene is TRBD2 (6 bases). The CDR3 length is 12 residues. V lost 8 bases to trimming and J lost 2 bases, with 10 bases between them. Germline CDR1 is ENHRY and CDR2 is SYGVKD.

To note about this clone: A read error may account for a junction end that differs from germline. The CDR3 DNA sequence: TGTGCTAGCAGTTTGGGCTTTCAAGAGACCCAGTACTTC. Protein: CASSLGFQETQYF. This sequence joins TRBV7-7 and TRBJ2-5; no clear D gene. Germline CDR1 reads SSHAT; CDR2 reads FNYEAQ (reference sequence). The CDR3 sequence is 13 residues long.

This clone has just a few counts. This rearrangement joins TRBV6-1 to TRBJ1-1; no clear D gene. Trimming removed 3 bases from V and 1 base from J, with 6 bases in between. The CDR3 spans 13 residues. Germline V gene lookup returns CDR1 MNHNS and CDR2 SASEGT. In nucleotides, the CDR3 is TGTGCCAGCAGTGACACAAAGAACACTGAAGCTTTCTTT. Amino acid sequence: CASSDTKNTEAFF.

This rearrangement joins TRBV11-2 to TRBJ1-3; no definite D call. The V and J ends lost 0 bases and 2 bases respectively, with 11 bases between them. The length of the CDR3 is 16 residues. Germline CDR1 SGHAT, CDR2 FQNNGV. The CDR3 DNA is TGTGCCAGCAGCTTAGATCTCGGGAGGGCTGGAAACACCATATATTTT. Amino acid sequence: CASSLDLGRAGNTIYF.

In DNA form, the CDR3 reads TGTGCCGGCGGGGGGGTTTATGGCTACACCTTC. It codes for CAGGGVYGYTF. The chain has TRBV6-5 and TRBJ1-2; a weak D match, TRBD1 (5 bases). CDR3 length: 11 residues. V shed 11 bases and J shed 5 bases, with 12 bases lying between them. Germline assignment: CDR1 MNHEY and CDR2 SVGAGI.

This chain uses TRBV18 with TRBJ1-3; tentative D call: TRBD1 (5 bases). The CDR3 is 15 residues long. Germline V lookup: CDR1 KGHSH, CDR2 LQKENI. V was cut by 6 bases and J by 0 bases, with 12 bases left in between. The CDR3 nucleotides read TGTGCCAGCTCGTTCCAGGGCGTCTCTGGAAACACCATATATTTT. Translation: CASSFQGVSGNTIYF.

J is TRBJ1-5 and V is TRBV6-5; 9 bases are shared with TRBD1. V lost 6 bases to trimming and J lost 5 bases; unmatched junction nucleotides: 5. The CDR3 has 14 residues. CDR1 and CDR2 from the germline V gene are MNHEY and SVGAGI. CDR3 DNA: TGTGCCAGCAGAAAGACAGGGGGGGATCAGCCCCAGCATTTT. This translates into CASRKTGGDQPQHF.

The chain recombines TRBV5-4 with TRBJ1-2, with TRBD1 as a possible D gene (6 bases). Germline CDR1 is SGHNT and CDR2 is YYREEE (reference sequence). Trimming stripped 4 bases from V and 7 bases from J, with 11 bases between. The CDR3 is 12 residues long. The DNA of the CDR3 is TGTGCCAGCAGCGCCGACAGGCTTGGCTACACCTTC. Translated: CASSADRLGYTF.

The chain joins TRBV6-5 to TRBJ1-1; D possibly corresponds to TRBD1 (6 bases). CDR1 and CDR2 (germline): MNHEY, SVGAGI. The CDR3 has 13 amino acids. The V and J ends lost 6 bases and 6 bases respectively, with 14 bases between them. The CDR3 DNA follows: TGTGCCAGCAGAGACAGGTTGGGCGCTGAAGCTTTCTTT. It yields the protein CASRDRLGAEAFF.

Only a few counts were recorded for this clone. The rearrangement links TRBV19 to TRBJ1-1; D not resolved. V gave up 3 bases and J gave up 4 bases, with 18 bases separating them. Germline values: CDR1 LNHDA, CDR2 SQIVND (reference sequence). The CDR3 loop spans 16 amino acids. The CDR3 loop reads CASSIERGYEGTEAFF. As DNA, the CDR3 is TGTGCCAGTAGTATTGAGCGAGGGTACGAAGGCACTGAAGCTTTCTTT.

This clone was observed a handful of times. The rearrangement joins TRBV2 to TRBJ1-5; tentatively, D is TRBD1 (5 bases). Germline V gene lookup returns CDR1 SNHLY and CDR2 FYNNEI. Trimming removed 6 bases at V and 1 base at J, with 7 bases between. The CDR3 has 13 amino acids. CDR3 residues: CASSRQSNQPQHF. The CDR3 DNA follows: TGTGCCAGCAGCCGACAGAGCAATCAGCCCCAGCATTTT. The full variable domain, rest sourced from reference TRBV2 and TRBJ1-5, is EPEVTQTPSHQVTQMGQEVILRCVPISNHLYFYWYRQILGQKVEFLVSFYNNEISEKSEIFDDQFSVERPDGSNFTLKIRSTKLEDSAMYFCASSRQSNQPQHFGDGTRLSIL.

The chain combines TRBV6-2 or TRBV6-3 with TRBJ2-3, with 9 bases identical to TRBD2. The J segment lost 0 bases and the V segment lost 6 bases, leaving 10 bases of the junction unmatched. This CDR3 contains 17 residues. The germline gives CDR1 MNHEY, CDR2 SVGEGT. The CDR3 is CASSPFGRGGSTDTQYF. The CDR3 bases are TGTGCCAGCAGCCCATTTGGGCGGGGGGGTAGCACAGATACGCAGTATTTT.

This clone was recorded only once. The chain couples TRBV11-2 to TRBJ2-1; D call uncertain. The CDR3 is 17 residues long. V lost 5 bases and J 4 bases, leaving 21 bases between the germline ends. Germline V lookup: CDR1 SGHAT, CDR2 FQNNGV. This chain's CDR3 is CASSLGRRGLFYNEQFF. The CDR3 DNA follows: TGTGCCAGCAGCCTAGGGCGTCGCGGCCTTTTTTACAATGAGCAGTTCTTC.

The chain uses TRBV12-3 or TRBV12-4 and TRBJ1-1; D unresolved. V lost 1 base to trimming and J lost 4 bases, with 4 bases between them. The CDR3 extends over 12 amino acids. CDR3 in amino acids: CASSLGSTEAFF. The CDR3 DNA reads TGTGCCAGCAGTTTAGGTAGCACTGAAGCTTTCTTT.

V is TRBV28 and J is TRBJ1-2, with no clear D. CDR1 and CDR2 from the germline V gene are MDHEN and SYDVKM. Trimming removed 6 bases from V and 4 bases from J, with 9 bases in between. The length of the CDR3 is 12 residues. CDR3: CASSTEFYGYTF. The DNA for the CDR3 is TGTGCCAGCAGCACAGAGTTCTATGGCTACACCTTC.

CDR3 DNA sequence: TGTGCCAGCAAGCGCAGCGAGGGCACTGAAGCTTTCTTT. Translation gives CASKRSEGTEAFF. This rearrangement joins TRBV6-5 to TRBJ1-1; unclear D gene. Germline V gives CDR1 MNHEY, CDR2 SVGAGI. The V end was cut by 7 bases, the J end by 4 bases, with 13 bases between. The CDR3 extends over 13 amino acids.

The rearrangement links TRBV12-5 to TRBJ2-7, with D possibly TRBD1 on 6 matching bases. This CDR3 contains 13 residues. The germline V and J ends were trimmed by 7 bases and 5 bases, with 15 bases remaining between them. Germline lookup yields CDR1 LGHNT and CDR2 FRNRAP. CDR3 amino acids: CASVVTGLHEQYF. CDR3 in DNA: TGTGCTAGTGTCGTCACAGGGCTTCACGAGCAGTACTTC.

The chain recombines TRBV9 with TRBJ2-1; possibly TRBD2 for D (5 bases). CDR3 length equals 14 residues. CDR1 and CDR2 (germline): SGDLS, YYNGEE. V lost 0 bases to trimming and J lost 3 bases, with 7 bases between them. The CDR3 DNA sequence: TGTGCCAGCAGCGTAGTTACTAGCTACAATGAGCAGTTCTTC. Protein product: CASSVVTSYNEQFF.

CDR3 DNA: TGTGCCAGTAGTATTACAGGGGGCTACAATGAGCAGTTCTTC. It codes for CASSITGGYNEQFF. V gene TRBV19 combines with J gene TRBJ2-1, with 8 bases identical to TRBD1. This CDR3 contains 14 residues. Germline V gives CDR1 LNHDA, CDR2 SQIVND (reference sequence). Trimming at V came to 3 bases and at J to 3 bases, leaving 1 base not matched to a gene.

The CDR3 DNA follows: TGTGCCAGCAGCCCAGGGCCAGGGGAGACCTACGAGCAGTACTTC. Protein product: CASSPGPGETYEQYF. The rearrangement links TRBV7-3 to TRBJ2-7; perhaps TRBD1 as D (6 bases). Deletions cut 5 bases from V and 2 bases from J, with 16 bases between. This CDR3 has 15 residues. Germline CDR1 reads SGHTA; CDR2 reads FQGTGA. The complete variable domain, with remaining parts taken from reference TRBV7-3 and TRBJ2-7, reads GAGVSQTPSNKVTEKGKYVELRCDPISGHTALYWYRQSLGQGPEFLIYFQGTGAADDSGLPNDRFFAVRPEGSVSTLKIQRTERGDSAVYLCASSPGPGETYEQYFGPGTRLTVT.

V and J are TRBV4-2 and TRBJ2-7, with 9 bases aligning to TRBD2. After removal of 1 base from V and 4 bases from J, the junction contained 11 bases not matched to a gene. The CDR3 has 17 amino acids. Germline CDR1 is LGHNA and CDR2 is YNFKEQ. The CDR3 here is CASSQVEGGGAWYEQYF. In DNA form, the CDR3 reads TGTGCCAGCAGCCAAGTGGAGGGCGGGGGGGCCTGGTACGAGCAGTACTTC.